The 21 T cell receptor beta chains in this list originate from one sample, sequenced in a study of blood T cells in healthy people across ages (dated by TCRdb to the mid-2010s). Library construction relied on 5' RACE. The data were produced on an Illumina HiSeq 2500. The second PCR ran for about 7 to 11 cycles and used a J-beta primer mix along with a sample-barcoded 5' primer. TCRdb cleaned the public reads at Q25 with fastp, built clones with MiXCR and kept in-frame beta chains. Each CDR3 protein gets just one entry, which takes the most common genes and DNA from the rows behind it. Within this sample are 800,000 to 1,300,000 distinct CDR3 sequences, with approximately 25% of them counted one time only. The top ten constitute approximately 0.71% of the sample. These data were also filed under a second study, of T cells of mothers and their children.

The source material was blood. Source of these receptors: a girl aged 2 to 9 in good health.

The gene calls are TRBV2 and TRBJ2-3, with 8 bases fitting TRBD2. From germline, CDR1 is SNHLY and CDR2 FYNNEI. V lost 2 bases and J lost 6; bases outside the gene matches: 10. The CDR3 sequence is 16 residues long. The CDR3 DNA is TGTGCCAGCAGTGAACGAGCGGGGGTGGCGGTGGATACGCAGTATTTT. Translation gives CASSERAGVAVDTQYF.

V gene TRBV28 combines with J gene TRBJ2-5, with a possible D match to TRBD2 (5 bases). Germline CDR1 reads MDHEN; CDR2 reads SYDVKM. The CDR3 has 19 residues. V was trimmed by 6 bases and J by 5 bases, leaving 31 bases between them. In DNA, the CDR3 is TGTGCCAGCAGCTCGAAACTAACCACTTACGGGGAAATTATCGAGACCCAGTACTTC. Protein: CASSSKLTTYGEIIETQYF.

The V call is TRBV29-1, the J call TRBJ2-1, with D perhaps given as TRBD1 or TRBD2 (6 bases each). The J call may be mistaken, given a closer DNA end match to TRBJ2-7. The CDR3 covers 13 residues. Per the germline V gene, CDR1 is SQVTM and CDR2 is ANQGSEA. The CDR3 is CSVVGGNLYEQYF. CDR3 DNA: TGCAGCGTTGTAGGGGGGAACCTCTACGAGCAGTACTTC.

This chain uses TRBV3-1 with TRBJ2-5; the match to TRBD2 covers 13 bases. This CDR3 is built from 16 residues. Germline CDR1 reads LGHDT; CDR2 reads YNNKEL (reference sequence). V trimming: 8 bases; J trimming: 5 bases; junction bases outside the gene matches: 11. The CDR3 sequence is CASRGTSGTWAETQYF. CDR3 DNA: TGTGCCAGCCGGGGGACTAGCGGGACATGGGCGGAGACCCAGTACTTC.

This clonotype turned up a few times. The rearrangement uses TRBV29-1 and TRBJ2-4, with unresolved D. Trimming took off 3 bases at V and 6 bases at J, with 12 bases between the two ends. Germline CDR1 reads SQVTM; CDR2 reads ANQGSEA. CDR3 length equals 13 residues. The CDR3 sequence is CSVETSQPNIQYF. The CDR3 DNA is TGCAGCGTTGAGACCTCACAACCAAACATTCAGTACTTC.

This sequence joins TRBV7-9 and TRBJ1-4, with 7 bases fitting TRBD1. Germline-derived CDR1 and CDR2 are SEHNR and FQNEAQ (reference sequence). The CDR3 is 14 residues long. V trimming: 5 bases; J trimming: 8 bases; junction bases outside the gene matches: 8. CDR3 protein: CASSAPGGVEKLFF. The CDR3 DNA is TGTGCCAGCAGCGCTCCAGGGGGTGTGGAAAAACTGTTTTTT. The entire variable domain, with the rest obtained from reference TRBV7-9 and TRBJ1-4, is as follows: DTGVSQNPRHKITKRGQNVTFRCDPISEHNRLYWYRQTLGQGPEFLTYFQNEAQLEKSRLLSDRFSAERPKGSFSTLEIQRTEQGDSAMYLCASSAPGGVEKLFFGSGTQLSVL.

This clonotype occurred a few times. The CDR3 here is CASSPEGLFYGYTF. For the CDR3, the DNA is TGTGCCAGCAGCCCCGAGGGGTTGTTCTATGGCTACACCTTC. The chain combines TRBV11-2 with TRBJ1-2, with D possibly being TRBD1 (5 bases). The length of the CDR3 is 14 residues. From germline, CDR1 is SGHAT and CDR2 FQNNGV. V was pared by 5 bases and J by 4 bases, with 14 bases between.

The J gene is TRBJ2-3, the V gene TRBV24-1; weak D call: TRBD2 (6 bases). Germline lookup yields CDR1 KGHDR and CDR2 SFDVKD. This CDR3 has 15 amino acids. V was clipped by 0 bases and J by 4 bases, with 10 bases between them. CDR3 nucleotide sequence: TGTGCCACCAGTGATTTGCCGGAGGGCCCAGATACGCAGTATTTT. Encoded protein: CATSDLPEGPDTQYF.

This clonotype appeared a few times. The genes are TRBV7-2 and TRBJ1-2; no firm D call. In germline, CDR1 is SGHTA, CDR2 FQGNSA. V lost 5 bases and J lost 3, with 10 bases in between. This CDR3 contains 13 residues. Written as DNA, the CDR3 is TGTGCCAGCAGCCGAGGAGAAGACTATGGCTACACCTTC. Protein product: CASSRGEDYGYTF.

This chain joins TRBV2 and TRBJ1-4; D is uncertain. The germline CDR1 and CDR2 sequences are SNHLY and FYNNEI. Deletions cut 11 bases from V and 0 bases from J, with 10 bases between. CDR3 length equals 13 residues. For the CDR3, the DNA is TGTGCCTCCCGAAGGGCAACTAATGAAAAACTGTTTTTT. Translated: CASRRATNEKLFF.

J is TRBJ1-1 and V is TRBV7-3; D not certain. Germline-derived CDR1 and CDR2 are SGHTA and FQGTGA. CDR3 size: 13 residues. V lost 1 base and J 5 bases, leaving 8 bases between the germline ends. CDR3 region: CASSLNSETEAFF. The DNA of the CDR3 is TGTGCCAGCAGCTTAAATTCTGAGACTGAAGCTTTCTTT.

This chain links TRBV27 with TRBJ2-7; D not certain. The CDR3 has 13 residues. Germline V gives CDR1 MNHEY, CDR2 SMNVEV (reference sequence). Trimming removed 6 bases from V and 0 bases from J, with 9 bases in between. The CDR3 DNA is TGTGCCAGCAGCGAGGAATACTCCTACGAGCAGTACTTC. Its protein is CASSEEYSYEQYF.

V and J are TRBV6-1 and TRBJ2-1, with D perhaps given as TRBD1 or TRBD2 (5 bases each). CDR1 is MNHNS, CDR2 SASEGT, per germline. This CDR3 comprises 15 residues. Trimming removed 6 bases from V and 0 bases from J, with 12 bases in between. The CDR3 DNA reads TGTGCCAGCAGGCGCGCAGGGACCTCCTACAATGAGCAGTTCTTC. Protein product: CASRRAGTSYNEQFF.

This chain uses TRBV2 with TRBJ2-7, with TRBD1 as a possible D gene (5 bases). The V gene lost 4 bases and the J gene lost 6 bases, with 10 bases spanning the gap. Germline CDR1 SNHLY, CDR2 FYNNEI. The CDR3 covers 12 residues. The CDR3 DNA is TGTGCCAGCAGTGTCAGGGCGAGCGAGCAGTACTTC. It specifies CASSVRASEQYF.

The table lists this clonotype with a few counts. This chain uses TRBV20-1 with TRBJ2-3; 8 bases are shared with TRBD2. Per germline, CDR1 DFQATT and CDR2 SNEGSKA (reference sequence). CDR3 length: 16 residues. V was pared by 2 bases and J by 1 base, with 8 bases of the junction left unmatched. CDR3 sequence reads: CSARPTRGLGTDTQYF. The DNA of the CDR3 is TGCAGTGCTAGACCCACCAGGGGACTAGGCACAGATACGCAGTATTTT.

V usage is TRBV4-3 and J usage is TRBJ1-1; D gene ambiguous. The V end was cut by 1 base, the J end by 5 bases, with 14 bases between. Germline CDR1 reads LGHNA; CDR2 reads YSLEER. The CDR3 sequence is 15 residues long. CDR3 residues: CASSQVGLSGTEAFF. CDR3 in DNA: TGCGCCAGCAGCCAAGTTGGGTTAAGCGGTACTGAAGCTTTCTTT.

The chain has TRBV5-1 and TRBJ1-2; no firm D call. The V end was cut by 0 bases, the J end by 1 base, with 16 bases between. There are 17 residues in the CDR3. Germline V gene sequence: CDR1 SGHRS, CDR2 YFSETQ. The CDR3 DNA is TGCGCCAGCAGCTTGGTCGGGGTATCAGAAGTTAACTATGGCTACACCTTC. Translation: CASSLVGVSEVNYGYTF.

This chain connects TRBV6-4 to TRBJ1-6; unclear D gene. V was trimmed by 4 bases and J by 11 bases, leaving 18 bases between them. Germline values: CDR1 MRHNA, CDR2 SNTAGT. CDR3 length: 15 amino acids. CDR3 nucleotides: TGTGCCAGCAGTGTGGTCGCCGGGGAATGGGCACCCCTCCACTTT. Residues: CASSVVAGEWAPLHF.

There are a few counts of this clonotype. V usage is TRBV20-1 and J usage is TRBJ2-3; 13 bases are a match to TRBD2. Germline loops: CDR1 DFQATT, CDR2 SNEGSKA (reference sequence). The length of the CDR3 is 15 residues. Unmatched junction bases numbered 5, after V lost 3 bases and J lost 5 bases. In DNA, the CDR3 is TGCAGTGCTAGCGGACTAGCGGGAGTGGAAGATACGCAGTATTTT. Amino acids: CSASGLAGVEDTQYF.

This clonotype occurred a few times. V and J are TRBV20-1 and TRBJ1-2, with 7 nucleotides matching TRBD1. CDR3 length equals 12 residues. J was trimmed by 4 bases and V by 3 bases; bases with no gene match: 2. Germline V CDR1 and CDR2: DFQATT, SNEGSKA (reference sequence). The CDR3 here is CSASGDSYGYTF. The CDR3 DNA is TGCAGTGCTAGTGGGGACAGCTATGGCTACACCTTC.

This clonotype showed up just a few times. The chain has TRBV10-3 and TRBJ2-3, with D perhaps TRBD1 (5 bases). Per the germline V gene, CDR1 is ENHRY and CDR2 is SYGVKD. V was cut by 10 bases and J by 2 bases, with 13 bases left in between. The CDR3 loop spans 13 amino acids. This CDR3 reads CATQDTDTDTQYF. As DNA, the CDR3 is TGTGCCACCCAGGACACTGACACAGATACGCAGTATTTT.